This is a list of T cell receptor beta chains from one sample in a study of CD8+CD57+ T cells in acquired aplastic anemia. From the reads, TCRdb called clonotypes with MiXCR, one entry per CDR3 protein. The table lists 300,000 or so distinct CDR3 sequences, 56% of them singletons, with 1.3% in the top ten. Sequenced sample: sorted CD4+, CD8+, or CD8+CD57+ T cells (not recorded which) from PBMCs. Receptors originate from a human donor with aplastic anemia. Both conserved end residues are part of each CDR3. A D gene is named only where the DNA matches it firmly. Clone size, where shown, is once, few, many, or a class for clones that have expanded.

DNA: TGCAGTGCTAGGCCCCTTAGAGGCTACGAGCAGTACTTC
CDR3: CSARPLRGYEQYF
J: TRBJ2-7
D: .
size: .
V: TRBV20-1

DNA: TGCAGTGCCCCGGGACAGAGCACAGATACGCAGTATTTT
CDR3: CSAPGQSTDTQYF
J: TRBJ2-3
D: TRBD1
size: few
V: TRBV20-1

DNA: TGTGCCAGCTCACCACGGGGCGAGCAGTACTTC
CDR3: CASSPRGEQYF
J: TRBJ2-7
D: .
size: many
V: TRBV18

DNA: TGCGCCAGCAGCATGGGACAGGGGATAGGTAATGAAAAACTGTTTTTT
CDR3: CASSMGQGIGNEKLFF
J: TRBJ1-4
D: TRBD1
size: .
V: TRBV5-1

DNA: TGCGCCAGCAGCTTCGGGGTTGGGTACGAGCAGTACTTC
CDR3: CASSFGVGYEQYF
J: TRBJ2-7
D: .
size: few
V: TRBV7-9

DNA: TGTGCCAGCAGTACGCAGGGTAGTAATTCACCCCTCCACTTT
CDR3: CASSTQGSNSPLHF
J: TRBJ1-6
D: .
size: few
V: TRBV2

DNA: TGTGCCAGCAGCGAAGGGTGGGACAGGGGGTTCAATCAGCCCCAGCATTTT
CDR3: CASSEGWDRGFNQPQHF
J: TRBJ1-5
D: TRBD1
size: .
V: TRBV7-6

DNA: TGTGCCAGCAGCTTAACCGCGGACAGTTCATACGAGCAGTACTTC
CDR3: CASSLTADSSYEQYF
J: TRBJ2-7
D: .
size: few
V: TRBV7-9

DNA: TGTGCCAGCAGCTTAGTTTTGGGGGAGCGGGGCGGCTACGAGCAGTACTTC
CDR3: CASSLVLGERGGYEQYF
J: TRBJ2-7
D: TRBD2
size: .
V: TRBV7-9

DNA: TGCAGTGCTTCGCGCATCAATTCACCCCTCCACTTT
CDR3: CSASRINSPLHF
J: TRBJ1-6
D: .
size: .
V: TRBV20-1

DNA: TGTGCCAGCAGCAACCACCGGGACAGCCGGGCCCAGCCCCAGCATTTT
CDR3: CASSNHRDSRAQPQHF
J: TRBJ1-5
D: TRBD1
size: many
V: TRBV7-8

DNA: TGTGCCAGCAGTCACAGGGGGCGAGGCTATGGCTACACCTTC
CDR3: CASSHRGRGYGYTF
J: TRBJ1-2
D: TRBD1
size: .
V: TRBV6-6

DNA: TGTGCCAGCAACCGACAGGGTGACCGGCCCCAGCATTTT
CDR3: CASNRQGDRPQHF
J: TRBJ1-5
D: TRBD1
size: .
V: TRBV6-2/TRBV6-3

DNA: TGTGCCGGCTCACCTGTAGGAGCGGGAGAGACCCAGTACTTC
CDR3: CAGSPVGAGETQYF
J: TRBJ2-5
D: .
size: .
V: TRBV18